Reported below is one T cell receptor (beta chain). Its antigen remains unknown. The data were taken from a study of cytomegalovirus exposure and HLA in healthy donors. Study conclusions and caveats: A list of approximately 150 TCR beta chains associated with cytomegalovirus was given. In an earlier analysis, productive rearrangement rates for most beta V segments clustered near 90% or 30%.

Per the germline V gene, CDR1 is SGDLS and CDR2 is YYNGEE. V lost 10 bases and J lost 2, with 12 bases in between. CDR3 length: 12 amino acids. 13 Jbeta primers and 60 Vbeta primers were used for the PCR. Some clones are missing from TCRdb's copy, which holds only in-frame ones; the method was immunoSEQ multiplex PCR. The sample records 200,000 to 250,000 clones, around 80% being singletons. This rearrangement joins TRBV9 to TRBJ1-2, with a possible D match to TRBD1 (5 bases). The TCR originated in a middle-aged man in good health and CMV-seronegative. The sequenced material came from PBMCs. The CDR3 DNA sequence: TGTGCCTCCGGGGGGGTGAACTATGGCTACACCTTC. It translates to CASGGVNYGYTF.